These 20 T cell receptor beta chains were sequenced from one sample in a study of T cells in Graves' hyperthyroidism and ophthalmopathy. Amplification targeted TCR beta CDR3 regions from RNA transcripts. Using the HTBI primer set, a first-round RT-PCR was run on the TCR CDR3. TCRdb fed the multiplex PCR reads into MiXCR, producing one record per CDR3 protein. The table records about 420,000 distinct CDR3 sequences, about 15% of them present only once. Sequencing was carried out using blood. The receptors stem from a woman aged 18-29 years with Graves' hyperthyroidism.

Note on this clonotype: The junction departs from germline at one end; a sequencing error may be responsible. The CDR3: CTSATVLRGEKLFF. The CDR3 region has the DNA TGTACCAGTGCTACGGTCCTACGGGGTGAAAAACTGTTTTTT. The chain joins TRBV19 to TRBJ1-4, with unresolved D. The germline gives CDR1 LNHDA, CDR2 SQIVND (reference sequence). The CDR3 covers 14 residues.

A remark on this clonotype: Since a much larger clone is just one base distant, this may be a read error. V gene TRBV20-1 combines with J gene TRBJ2-1, with 9 bases lining up with TRBD1. Germline V gene data show CDR1 as DFQATT and CDR2 as SNEGSKA (reference sequence). This CDR3 is built from 13 residues. With V trimmed by 7 bases and J by 6 bases, 7 bases remained unmatched. The CDR3 sequence: CSVRTGDFNEQFF. DNA for the CDR3: TGCAGTGTTAGGACAGGGGATTTCAATGAGCAGTTCTTC.

This clonotype has ten or more counts. V gene TRBV30 combines with J gene TRBJ2-1, with TRBD1 identical over 7 bases. V was pared by 2 bases and J by 9 bases, with 1 base of the junction left unmatched. Looked up from germline, CDR1 is GTSNPN and CDR2 is SVGIG (reference sequence). There are 11 residues in the CDR3. CDR3 sequence reads: CAWSPGGEQFF. The DNA of the CDR3 is TGTGCCTGGAGTCCAGGGGGTGAGCAGTTCTTC.

This clonotype was counted at least ten times. J is TRBJ2-3 and V is TRBV12-3 or TRBV12-4, with 12 bases identical to TRBD2. The ends lost 8 bases at V and 6 bases at J; junction bases unmatched: 9. The length of the CDR3 is 15 residues. CDR3 coding DNA: TGTGCCAGCGGGGGGACTAGCGGGCGTGGGGATACGCAGTATTTT. Residues: CASGGTSGRGDTQYF.

This chain joins TRBV12-3 or TRBV12-4 and TRBJ2-5; TRBD2 matches at 7 bases. The CDR3 is 14 residues long. The trim removed 6 bases at V and 0 bases at J, leaving 4 bases unmatched. The CDR3 DNA is TGTGCCAGCAGAGCGGGGCAGGACCAAGAGACCCAGTACTTC. Its translation: CASRAGQDQETQYF.

This clonotype was counted a few times. This chain links TRBV19 with TRBJ2-1; D unclear. This CDR3 contains 11 residues. Germline-derived CDR1 and CDR2 are LNHDA and SQIVND (reference sequence). V lost 5 bases, J lost 5 bases, and 4 bases lay in between. The CDR3 DNA sequence: TGTGCCAGTAGTGAGGACAATGAGCAGTTCTTC. Translating it yields CASSEDNEQFF.

This sequence joins TRBV9 and TRBJ1-6, with D perhaps TRBD1 (6 bases). This CDR3 is 14 amino acids long. V lost 3 bases, J lost 9 bases, and 13 bases lay in between. Looked up from germline, CDR1 is SGDLS and CDR2 is YYNGEE. The CDR3 region is CASSGGGQGSPLHF. The CDR3 DNA sequence: TGTGCCAGCAGCGGGGGGGGGCAAGGTTCACCCCTCCACTTT. The full variable domain, its missing parts supplied by reference TRBV9 and TRBJ1-6, is DSGVTQTPKHLITATGQRVTLRCSPRSGDLSVYWYQQSLDQGLQFLIQYYNGEERAKGNILERFSAQQFPDLHSELNLSSLELGDSALYFCASSGGGQGSPLHFGNGTRLTVT.

The chain combines TRBV4-1 with TRBJ1-3; possible D gene TRBD1, 5 bases. This CDR3 comprises 16 residues. CDR1 is MGHRA and CDR2 is YSYEKL in the germline V gene. V lost 1 base, J lost 4 bases, and 14 bases lay in between. The CDR3 region is CASSQGQGGNGNTIYF. The CDR3 nucleotides read TGCGCCAGCAGCCAAGGGCAGGGAGGTAACGGAAACACCATATATTTT.

This clonotype was recorded at least ten times. The chain has TRBV6-1 and TRBJ2-5; 7 nucleotides agree with TRBD2. The CDR3 covers 15 residues. V shed 8 bases, J shed 2 bases, and the junction held 11 bases outside the gene matches. Germline values: CDR1 MNHNS, CDR2 SASEGT. The DNA of the CDR3 is TGTGCCAGCTTGCGGACTAGTACGGGACAAGAGACCCAGTACTTC. It yields the protein CASLRTSTGQETQYF.

This clonotype was detected only a few times. V and J are TRBV5-6 and TRBJ2-1; 7 bases fit TRBD2. The CDR3 contains 16 residues. Per germline, CDR1 SGHDT and CDR2 YYEEEE. The junction had 8 bases not matched to a gene; V was cut back by 1 base and J by 4 bases. CDR3 sequence: CASSLKGTTYYNEQFF. In nucleotides, the CDR3 is TGTGCCAGCAGCTTGAAAGGGACTACTTATTACAATGAGCAGTTCTTC.

This clonotype was observed a few times. A much larger clone differs from this one at a single base, so this may be a read error. V and J are TRBV5-1 and TRBJ2-1, with 7 nucleotides matching TRBD2. The V gene's germline CDR1 is SGHRS and CDR2 YFSETQ. V was pared by 2 bases and J by 7 bases, with 15 bases of the junction left unmatched. There are 17 residues in the CDR3. This CDR3 reads CASSFDLERGPKNEQFF. The CDR3 nucleotides are TGCGCCAGCAGCTTTGATTTAGAGCGGGGTCCTAAGAATGAGCAGTTCTTC.

This clonotype was recorded at least ten times. The chain has TRBV7-6 and TRBJ1-5, with no clear D. CDR1 SGHVS and CDR2 FNYEAQ come from the germline V gene. This CDR3 has 19 amino acids. The V and J ends lost 1 base and 4 bases respectively, with 23 bases between them. CDR3 region: CASSLGAYRANEGNQPQHF. CDR3 sequence (DNA): TGTGCCAGCAGCTTAGGTGCGTATCGGGCCAACGAAGGGAATCAGCCCCAGCATTTT. The variable domain in full, completed from reference TRBV7-6 and TRBJ1-5, reads GAGVSQSPRYKVTKRGQDVALRCDPISGHVSLYWYRQALGQGPEFLTYFNYEAQQDKSGLPNDRFSAERPEGSISTLTIQRTEQRDSAMYRCASSLGAYRANEGNQPQHFGDGTRLSIL.

The rearrangement uses TRBV20-1 and TRBJ2-3; 9 bases match TRBD2. The CDR3 loop spans 15 amino acids. Germline V gene sequence: CDR1 DFQATT, CDR2 SNEGSKA (reference sequence). V gave up 0 bases and J gave up 1 base; unmatched junction bases: 2. CDR3 nucleotides: TGCAGTGCTAGAGATCAGCGGGAGGGCACAGATACGCAGTATTTT. It is translated as CSARDQREGTDTQYF.

In this sample, this clonotype turned up a few times. V and J are TRBV5-1 and TRBJ1-6; 9 positions agree with TRBD1. Losses at the gene ends were 0 bases for V and 4 bases for J; bases not matched to a gene: 8. Germline-derived CDR1 and CDR2 are SGHRS and YFSETQ. This CDR3 is 18 amino acids long. CDR3: CASSLVFGGTGYNSPLHF. CDR3 sequence (DNA): TGCGCCAGCAGCTTGGTCTTCGGCGGGACAGGGTATAATTCACCCCTCCACTTT.

V gene TRBV9 combines with J gene TRBJ2-4; D may be TRBD1 (6 bases). CDR1 and CDR2 from the germline V gene are SGDLS and YYNGEE. V was shortened by 4 bases and J by 6 bases, with 14 bases between the two germline ends. The CDR3 totals 14 residues. The CDR3 coding sequence is TGTGCCAGCAGCCCACCTGTAGGGGGAAACATTCAGTACTTC. Its translation is CASSPPVGGNIQYF. The whole variable domain, remainder taken from reference TRBV9 and TRBJ2-4, is DSGVTQTPKHLITATGQRVTLRCSPRSGDLSVYWYQQSLDQGLQFLIQYYNGEERAKGNILERFSAQQFPDLHSELNLSSLELGDSALYFCASSPPVGGNIQYFGAGTRLSVL.

This clonotype was observed a handful of times. The V and J genes are TRBV5-1 and TRBJ2-3; D is uncertain. The CDR3 has 16 residues. Trimming left V 0 bases short and J 0 bases short, with 11 bases between. Germline CDR1 is SGHRS and CDR2 is YFSETQ. The CDR3 DNA is TGCGCCAGCAGCTTGGGTAGTGCTACTAGCACAGATACGCAGTATTTT. As protein: CASSLGSATSTDTQYF.

This clonotype appeared many times. This chain joins TRBV6-1 and TRBJ2-7; no firm D call. Trimming removed 2 bases from V and 2 bases from J, with 7 bases in between. The CDR3 is 13 residues long. Germline V gene lookup returns CDR1 MNHNS and CDR2 SASEGT. CDR3 sequence (DNA): TGTGCCAGCAGTGAATGGGGAACCTACGAGCAGTACTTC. Translating it yields CASSEWGTYEQYF.

This clonotype was counted a few times. This rearrangement joins TRBV5-1 to TRBJ1-4; weak D call: TRBD1 (5 bases). V lost 3 bases to trimming and J lost 7 bases, with 22 bases between them. This CDR3 contains 17 residues. The germline V gene encodes CDR1 SGHRS and CDR2 YFSETQ. The CDR3 region has the DNA TGCGCCAGCAGCTCAATTCCCCGGCTCGGGGCGGGTGAAAAACTGTTTTTT. Its protein product is CASSSIPRLGAGEKLFF.

The chain combines TRBV5-5 with TRBJ2-1, with 15 positions matching TRBD2. The junction had 7 bases not matched to a gene; V was cut back by 0 bases and J by 9 bases. There are 17 residues in the CDR3. Germline CDR1 is SGHKS and CDR2 is YYEKEE (reference sequence). CDR3 sequence (DNA): TGTGCCAGCAGCTTGGAATGGACTAGCGGGAGGGGGGGTGAGCAGTTCTTC. This gives the protein CASSLEWTSGRGGEQFF.

This rearrangement joins TRBV6-1 to TRBJ2-2; D is unresolved. This CDR3 has 15 amino acids. V was cut by 6 bases and J by 4 bases, with 15 bases left in between. Germline V gives CDR1 MNHNS, CDR2 SASEGT. The DNA for the CDR3 is TGTGCCAGCAGACGGCGTCCTAGTTCCACCGGGGAGCTGTTTTTT. It is translated as CASRRRPSSTGELFF.